What follows is one T cell receptor beta chain and its context. These data belong to a study of shared clonotypes between healthy human individuals. The method was immunoSEQ multiplex PCR; TCRdb's version includes in-frame clones alone and lacks a portion of them. The sample includes 1.5 million to 2.5 million clones, approximately 95% of them seen just once. Naive CD8 cells lacked CD45RO and underwent positive selection for CCR7, leaving out terminally differentiated effector memory CD45RA+ cells. Trimming at V came to 5 bases and at J to 8 bases, leaving 11 bases not matched to a gene. Per germline, CDR1 MDHEN and CDR2 SYDVKM. CDR3 length: 15 residues.

The rearrangement joins TRBV28 to TRBJ1-4, with 7 bases matching TRBD1. The sequence derives from a man aged 18 to 30 in good health. The sample comprised naive CD8+ T cells sorted from blood. CDR3 nucleotide sequence: TGTGCCAGCAGTCAGAGACAGGGAGGATTCGAAAAACTGTTTTTT. As protein: CASSQRQGGFEKLFF.